This TCR beta chain came from a study of T cell repertoires in cytomegalovirus infection. Study summary: Both recently identified HLA-C-restricted and well-studied HLA-B-restricted CMV epitopes were used in the study. Public TCR beta signatures indicated both CMV infection and matching HLA type. Findings of the study overall: Dominant in the ex vivo response were TCR beta clonotypes restricted by HLA-C and specific for CMV. Totalled public TCR beta family frequency picked out people who carried CMV plus the relevant HLA.

TCRdb itself ran the reads through MiXCR, one entry per CDR3 protein. Of 75,000 to 100,000 distinct CDR3 sequences in the sample, about half were seen once. Notes on this clonotype: Its antigen is as yet unknown.

Unmatched junction bases numbered 4, after V lost 0 bases and J lost 8 bases. CDR1 SGHTA and CDR2 FQGNSA come from the germline V gene. The CDR3 runs 14 residues. Specimen: CD8+ T cells from cultured PBMCs, collected from culture after CMV antigen stimulation. The sequence was collected from a human donor in good health (CMV status not recorded). Some clones in this sample may be carry-over from other donors' samples. The chain combines TRBV7-2 with TRBJ2-1, with 7 bases aligning to TRBD1. CDR3 sequence reads: CASSLALQGHEQFF. CDR3 DNA: TGTGCCAGCAGCTTAGCCCTACAGGGGCATGAGCAGTTCTTC. Full variable domain (remainder filled in from reference TRBV7-2 and TRBJ2-1): GAGVSQSPSNKVTEKGKDVELRCDPISGHTALYWYRQSLGQGLEFLIYFQGNSAPDKSGLPSDRFSAERTGGSVSTLTIQRTQQEDSAVYLCASSLALQGHEQFFGPGTRLTVL.